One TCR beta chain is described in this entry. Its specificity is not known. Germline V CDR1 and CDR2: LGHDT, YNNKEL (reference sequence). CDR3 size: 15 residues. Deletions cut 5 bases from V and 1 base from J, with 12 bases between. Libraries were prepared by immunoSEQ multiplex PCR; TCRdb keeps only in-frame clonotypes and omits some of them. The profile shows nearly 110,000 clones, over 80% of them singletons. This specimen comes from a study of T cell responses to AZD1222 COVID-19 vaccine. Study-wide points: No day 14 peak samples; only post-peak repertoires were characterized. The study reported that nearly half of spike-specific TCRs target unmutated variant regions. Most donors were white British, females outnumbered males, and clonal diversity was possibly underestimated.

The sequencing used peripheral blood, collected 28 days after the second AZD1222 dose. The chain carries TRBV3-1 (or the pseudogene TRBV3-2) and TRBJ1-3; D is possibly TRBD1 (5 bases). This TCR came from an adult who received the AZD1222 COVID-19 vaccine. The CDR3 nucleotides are TGTGCCAGCAGCTCCGGGGCAGGGTCTGGAAACACCATATATTTT. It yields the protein CASSSGAGSGNTIYF.